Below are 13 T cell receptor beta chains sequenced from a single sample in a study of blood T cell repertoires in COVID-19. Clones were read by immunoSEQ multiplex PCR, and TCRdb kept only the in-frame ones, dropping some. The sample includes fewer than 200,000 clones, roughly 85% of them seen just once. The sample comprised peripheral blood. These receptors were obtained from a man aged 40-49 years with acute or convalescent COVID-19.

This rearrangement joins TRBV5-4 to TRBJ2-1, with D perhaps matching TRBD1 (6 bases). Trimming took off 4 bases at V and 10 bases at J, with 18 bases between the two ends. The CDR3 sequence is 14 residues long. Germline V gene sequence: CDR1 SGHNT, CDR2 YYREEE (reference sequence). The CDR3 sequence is CASSPSQGSREQFF. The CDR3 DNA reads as TGTGCCAGCAGCCCGAGTCAGGGGAGCAGAGAGCAGTTCTTC.

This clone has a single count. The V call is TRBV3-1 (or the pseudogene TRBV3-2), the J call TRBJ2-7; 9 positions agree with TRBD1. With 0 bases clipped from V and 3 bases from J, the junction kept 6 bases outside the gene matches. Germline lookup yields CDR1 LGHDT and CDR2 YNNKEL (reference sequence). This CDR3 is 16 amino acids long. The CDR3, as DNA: TGTGCCAGCAGCCAAGATCTAAGGGACAGGGACTACGAGCAGTACTTC. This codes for CASSQDLRDRDYEQYF.

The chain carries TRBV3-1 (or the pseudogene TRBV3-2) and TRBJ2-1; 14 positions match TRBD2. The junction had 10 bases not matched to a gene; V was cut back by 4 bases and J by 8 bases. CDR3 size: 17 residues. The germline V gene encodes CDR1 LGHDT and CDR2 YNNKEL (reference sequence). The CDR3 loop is CASSPGTSGGPWDEQFF. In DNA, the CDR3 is TGTGCCAGCAGCCCCGGGACTAGCGGGGGACCTTGGGATGAGCAGTTCTTC.

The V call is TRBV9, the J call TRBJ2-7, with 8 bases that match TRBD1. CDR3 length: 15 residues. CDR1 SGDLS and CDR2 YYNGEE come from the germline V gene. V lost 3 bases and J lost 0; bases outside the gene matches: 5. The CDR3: CASSAGGLSSYEQYF. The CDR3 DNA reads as TGTGCCAGCAGCGCAGGGGGCCTGAGCTCCTACGAGCAGTACTTC.

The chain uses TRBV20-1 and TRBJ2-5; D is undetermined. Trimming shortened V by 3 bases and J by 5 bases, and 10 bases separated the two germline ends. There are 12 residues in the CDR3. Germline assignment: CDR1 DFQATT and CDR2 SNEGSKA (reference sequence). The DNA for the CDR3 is TGCAGTGCTAGTGGCTACGCGGAGACCCAGTACTTC. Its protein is CSASGYAETQYF.

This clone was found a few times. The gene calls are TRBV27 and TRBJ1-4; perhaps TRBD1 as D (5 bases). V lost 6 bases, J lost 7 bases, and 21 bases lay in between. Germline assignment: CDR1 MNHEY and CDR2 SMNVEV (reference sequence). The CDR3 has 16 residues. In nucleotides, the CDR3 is TGTGCCAGCAGCCGTCAAACTCAAAGGGGACTTGAAAAACTGTTTTTT. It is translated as CASSRQTQRGLEKLFF.

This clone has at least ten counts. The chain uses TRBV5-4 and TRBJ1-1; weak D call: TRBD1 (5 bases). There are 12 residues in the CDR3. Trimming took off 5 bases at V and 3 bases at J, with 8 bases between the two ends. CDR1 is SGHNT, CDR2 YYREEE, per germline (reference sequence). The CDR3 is CASRSGDTEAFF. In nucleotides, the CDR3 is TGTGCCAGCAGGTCGGGGGACACTGAAGCTTTCTTT.

DNA of the CDR3: TGTGCCAGCAGCTTTTTGCGGGGAGTACAGCGCACAGATACGCAGTATTTT. Translating gives CASSFLRGVQRTDTQYF. This chain joins TRBV11-2 and TRBJ2-3; maybe TRBD2 (6 bases). V was shortened by 3 bases and J by 1 base, with 17 bases between the two germline ends. CDR1 is SGHAT, CDR2 FQNNGV, per germline. The CDR3 spans 17 residues.

This chain's CDR3 is CASSIDSSYEQYF. In DNA form, the CDR3 reads TGTGCCAGCAGCATAGACAGCTCCTACGAGCAGTACTTC. The V call is TRBV5-4, the J call TRBJ2-7; possible D gene TRBD1, 5 bases. The germline V gene encodes CDR1 SGHNT and CDR2 YYREEE (reference sequence). The ends were cut back, 4 bases at V and 0 bases at J, with 8 bases in the middle. The CDR3 contains 13 residues.

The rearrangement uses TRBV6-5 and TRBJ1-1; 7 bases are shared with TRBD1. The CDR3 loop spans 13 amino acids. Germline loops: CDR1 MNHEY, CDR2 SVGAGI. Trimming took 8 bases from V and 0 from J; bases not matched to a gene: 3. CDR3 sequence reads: CASPGTVNTEAFF. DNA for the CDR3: TGTGCCAGCCCCGGGACAGTGAACACTGAAGCTTTCTTT.

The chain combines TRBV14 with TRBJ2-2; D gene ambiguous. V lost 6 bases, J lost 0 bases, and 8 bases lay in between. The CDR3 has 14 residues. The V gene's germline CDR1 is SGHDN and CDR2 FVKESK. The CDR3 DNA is TGTGCCAGCAGATCGTCCGCGAACACCGGGGAGCTGTTTTTT. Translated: CASRSSANTGELFF. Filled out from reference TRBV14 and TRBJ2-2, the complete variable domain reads EAGVTQFPSHSVIEKGQTVTLRCDPISGHDNLYWYRRVMGKEIKFLLHFVKESKQDESGMPNNRFLAERTGGTYSTLKVQPAELEDSGVYFCASRSSANTGELFFGEGSRLTVL.

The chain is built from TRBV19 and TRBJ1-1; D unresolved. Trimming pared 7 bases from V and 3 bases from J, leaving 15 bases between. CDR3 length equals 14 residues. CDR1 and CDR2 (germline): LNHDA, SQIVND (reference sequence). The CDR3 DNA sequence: TGTGCCAGTACCCAGTGGAGTTGGGACACTGAAGCTTTCTTT. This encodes CASTQWSWDTEAFF.

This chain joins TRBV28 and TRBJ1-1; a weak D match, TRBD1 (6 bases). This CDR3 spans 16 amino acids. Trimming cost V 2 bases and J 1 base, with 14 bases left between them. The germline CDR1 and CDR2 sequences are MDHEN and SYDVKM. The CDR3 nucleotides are TGTGCCAGCAGTTTACCGACCACAGGGACGAACACTGAAGCTTTCTTT. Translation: CASSLPTTGTNTEAFF.